This TCR beta chain was retrieved from a study of blood T cell repertoires in COVID-19. V was pared by 0 bases and J by 5 bases, with 15 bases of the junction left unmatched. CDR1 ENHRY and CDR2 SYGVKD come from the germline V gene. There are 18 residues in the CDR3. Data came from immunoSEQ multiplex PCR; TCRdb stores just in-frame clones and leaves some out. The sample lists roughly 330,000 clones; 70% to 90% were seen once. The V and J genes are TRBV10-3 and TRBJ2-5; TRBD1 matches 7 bases. The source of this sequence is a woman aged 30 to 39 who had recovered from COVID-19. Input material: PBMCs or T cells enriched from blood (not recorded which). This CDR3 reads CAISESILQTGKRETQYF. CDR3 coding DNA: TGTGCCATCAGTGAGTCCATACTCCAGACAGGGAAGAGGGAGACCCAGTACTTC.